A selection of T cell receptor beta chains follows, all from one sample in a study of graft-versus-host responses after intestinal transplantation. Generated by immunoSEQ multiplex PCR, the TCRdb table keeps only in-frame clones and is missing some. The sample consists of roughly 99,000 clones, around 88% of them appearing once. The specimen was PBMCs, collected 255 days after intestinal transplant. The origin of the receptors is a human patient who received an intestinal transplant, so some T cells may come from the graft donor. The CDR3 runs from the conserved cysteine through the conserved F or W. A D gene is named only where the DNA matches it firmly. Clone sizes are given selectively: once, few, many, or a class where the clone is expanded.

clone_size	v_call	d_call	j_call	cdr3_nt	cdr3_aa
NA	TRBV27	TRBD1	TRBJ1-3	TGTGCCAACCGGGGACAGGCTGCCTCTGGAAACACCATATATTTT	CANRGQAASGNTIYF
NA	TRBV7-2	NA	TRBJ2-5	TGTGCCAGCACCCGGGGGGCCCAAGAGACCCAGTACTTC	CASTRGAQETQYF
NA	TRBV2	NA	TRBJ1-5	TGTGCCAGCAGTGACGGGCAGCCCCAGCATTTT	CASSDGQPQHF
few	TRBV5-5	TRBD1	TRBJ2-7	TGTGCCAGCAGCGGCGACAGGGTTTTCTACGAGCAGTACTTC	CASSGDRVFYEQYF
NA	TRBV19	TRBD1	TRBJ1-1	TGTGCCAGCCGGGCAGGGGGCGTGACTGAAGCTTTCTTT	CASRAGGVTEAFF
NA	TRBV2	NA	TRBJ2-1	TGTGCCAGCAGGGGATTGAGCTCCTACAATGAGCAGTTCTTC	CASRGLSSYNEQFF
NA	TRBV28	NA	TRBJ1-5	TGTGCCAGTCTCACCGAGGCAGAGACCAATCAGCCCCAGCATTTT	CASLTEAETNQPQHF
NA	TRBV4-1	NA	TRBJ1-6	TGCGCCAGCAGCCAAACGGGCTCCTATAATTCACCCCTCCACTTT	CASSQTGSYNSPLHF
NA	TRBV5-1	TRBD2	TRBJ2-3	TGCGCCAGCAGCCCCGGGACTAGCGGGGGGGCGAGAGATACGCAGTATTTT	CASSPGTSGGARDTQYF
NA	TRBV5-1	TRBD2	TRBJ2-5	TGCGCCAGCAGCTCCCGACTAGCGGGGAGTCAAGAGACCCAGTACTTC	CASSSRLAGSQETQYF
NA	TRBV6-1	NA	TRBJ2-2	TGTGCCAGCCTAGATACCGGGGAGCTGTTTTTT	CASLDTGELFF
NA	TRBV6-5	NA	TRBJ1-3	TGTGCCAGCAGTTACTCTCGGGGGTGGGGAAACACCATATATTTT	CASSYSRGWGNTIYF
few	TRBV6-6	NA	TRBJ2-7	TGTGCCAGCAGTTACTCCACGGGAGTGGGCGAGCAGTACTTC	CASSYSTGVGEQYF
NA	TRBV12-1	NA	TRBJ2-5	TGTGCCAGCAGCTTTGCCGCGACTAGCGGAAAAAGGGAGACCCAGTACTTC	CASSFAATSGKRETQYF
NA	TRBV5-6	NA	TRBJ1-1	TGTGCCAGCAGTTTCTGGCAGAACACTGAAGCTTTCTTT	CASSFWQNTEAFF
NA	TRBV5-4	TRBD2	TRBJ2-3	TGTGCCAGCAGCTTGGGGGGGACTAGGGGCCCAGATACGCAGTATTTT	CASSLGGTRGPDTQYF
NA	TRBV5-4	TRBD1	TRBJ2-3	TGTGCCAGCAGCCCAGACAGGGACACAGATACGCAGTATTTT	CASSPDRDTDTQYF
NA	TRBV7-6	NA	TRBJ1-4	TGTGCCAGCAGCCCAGGGCTAAATAATGAAAAACTGTTTTTT	CASSPGLNNEKLFF
NA	TRBV19	NA	TRBJ2-5	TGTGCCAGTTATAACCAGACCCAGTACTTC	CASYNQTQYF
NA	TRBV6-5	NA	TRBJ2-1	TGTGCCAGCAGCCGACCGTTTCCGAATTACAATGAGCAGTTCTTC	CASSRPFPNYNEQFF
once	TRBV6-6	NA	TRBJ2-3	TGTGCCAAAGTTACTCGGGCAGGGGATACGCAGTATTTT	CAKVTRAGDTQYF
NA	TRBV5-6	NA	TRBJ2-6	TGTGCCAGCAGCTTGAGACTGACCTCTGGGGCCAACGTCCTGACTTTC	CASSLRLTSGANVLTF
NA	TRBV9	NA	TRBJ2-1	TGTGCCAGCAGCGCCTCGTACGGACCAGGGAAGGAGCAGTTCTTC	CASSASYGPGKEQFF
NA	TRBV6-6	TRBD1	TRBJ1-1	TGTGCCAGCAGGCCCGGACAGGAGAACACTGAAGCTTTCTTT	CASRPGQENTEAFF
NA	TRBV6-5	NA	TRBJ1-1	TGTGCCAGCAGTTACGGGGGCAAGGACTCTGAAGCTTTCTTT	CASSYGGKDSEAFF
NA	TRBV28	NA	TRBJ1-1	TGTGCCAGCAGTAGGAGCACTGAAGCTTTCTTT	CASSRSTEAFF
once	TRBV11-2	TRBD1	TRBJ2-7	TGTGCCAGCAGCCCTCGTCCCGGGACAGGGACCTACGAGCAGTACTTC	CASSPRPGTGTYEQYF
NA	TRBV4-3	TRBD1	TRBJ1-1	TGCGCCAGCAGCCAAGAAGCACAGGGGGCCACTGAAGCTTTCTTT	CASSQEAQGATEAFF
NA	TRBV6-1	TRBD2	TRBJ2-5	TGTGCCAGCAGTGAAGGAGGGAGGGGCGCTGAGACCCAGTACTTC	CASSEGGRGAETQYF
NA	TRBV19	TRBD1	TRBJ1-5	TGTGCCAGTTCAAGACAGGGGGCCACCAATCAGCCCCAGCATTTT	CASSRQGATNQPQHF
NA	TRBV7-8	NA	TRBJ2-3	TGTGCCAGCAGCTTTGTGCGGGTCCACCACCCCCCATTTAGCACAGATACGCAGTATTTT	CASSFVRVHHPPFSTDTQYF
NA	TRBV6-4	TRBD2	TRBJ2-3	TGTGCCAGCAGTCAGGTTGCGGGAGGGCCCGATACGCAGTATTTT	CASSQVAGGPDTQYF
NA	TRBV10-2	NA	TRBJ2-5	TGCGCCAGCAGTGATCCCGGGGAGACCCAGTACTTC	CASSDPGETQYF
NA	TRBV19	TRBD1	TRBJ1-2	TGTGCCAGTCCGCTAGGGACAGGGAACTATGGCTACACCTTC	CASPLGTGNYGYTF
NA	TRBV4-3	NA	TRBJ2-2	TGCGCCAGCACGCAAAACTACCCGGGGTCCGGGGAGCTGTTTTTT	CASTQNYPGSGELFF
few	TRBV19	NA	TRBJ2-6	TGTGCCAGTAGTATTCCGGAGGCCAACGTCCTGACTTTC	CASSIPEANVLTF
NA	TRBV5-1	NA	TRBJ2-5	TGCGCCAGCAGCTTGGGGGGGCTCCCGGAGACCCAGTACTTC	CASSLGGLPETQYF
NA	TRBV18	TRBD2	TRBJ2-3	TGTGCCAGCTCACCCATAAGCGGGACCCGCACAGATACGCAGTATTTT	CASSPISGTRTDTQYF
NA	TRBV5-1	NA	TRBJ1-2	TGCGCCAGCAGCTTGAGTGACTCCTATGGCTACACCTTC	CASSLSDSYGYTF
once	TRBV5-1	TRBD2	TRBJ2-7	TGCGCCAGCAGCTTGGAGGCGGGGGGGGCCTACGAGCAGTACTTC	CASSLEAGGAYEQYF
NA	TRBV10-1	NA	TRBJ2-2	TGCGCCAGCCGCCCAGGGAACACCGGGGAGCTGTTTTTT	CASRPGNTGELFF
NA	TRBV19	TRBD1	TRBJ2-7	TGTGCCAGTAGTATAAAACACCCCCCGACAGGGCCATCCTACGAGCAGTACTTC	CASSIKHPPTGPSYEQYF
NA	TRBV6-1	NA	TRBJ1-6	TGTGCCAGCATCCTCGACAGTCGGGGGTCACCCCTCCACTTT	CASILDSRGSPLHF
NA	TRBV7-8	TRBD2	TRBJ2-7	TGTGCCAGCAGCTTAGCGGGGGAACTAGCGGGAGCAGGCTACGACGAGCAGTACTTC	CASSLAGELAGAGYDEQYF
once	TRBV2	NA	TRBJ1-5	TGTGCCAGCAAAATAGGGGCGCGTAGCAATCAGCCCCAGCATTTT	CASKIGARSNQPQHF
NA	TRBV7-9	TRBD1	TRBJ1-6	TGTGCCAGCAGCTTAGCTACAGGGGGTGGCTATAATTCACCCCTCCACTTT	CASSLATGGGYNSPLHF
NA	TRBV9	NA	TRBJ2-1	TGTGCCAGCAGCGGGCGGGGCTCCTACAATGAGCAGTTCTTC	CASSGRGSYNEQFF
NA	TRBV19	NA	TRBJ1-5	TGTGCCAGTAGTGACAGGTTATGGAGTCAGCCCCAGCATTTT	CASSDRLWSQPQHF
NA	TRBV9	TRBD1	TRBJ1-2	TGTGCCAGCAGCGGTGGACAGGCTAACTATGGCTACACCTTC	CASSGGQANYGYTF
NA	TRBV9	TRBD1	TRBJ2-3	TGTGCCAGCAGCTTGGACAGGGTCGAGGATACGCAGTATTTT	CASSLDRVEDTQYF
NA	TRBV14	NA	TRBJ2-7	TGTGCCAGCAGCCAAGAGGGAACAGGGCCCTCCTACGAGCAGTACTTC	CASSQEGTGPSYEQYF
NA	TRBV2	NA	TRBJ2-3	TGTGCCAGCAGTGAAGAGAGCACAGATACGCAGTATTTT	CASSEESTDTQYF
NA	TRBV20-1	NA	TRBJ2-7	TGCAGGGCCGGGGCTCTCTACGAGCAGTACTTC	CRAGALYEQYF
NA	TRBV28	TRBD2	TRBJ2-7	TGTGCCAGCAGCCTCGGGACTAGCGGTTACGAGCAGTACTTC	CASSLGTSGYEQYF
once	TRBV7-2	NA	TRBJ2-3	TGTGCCAGCAGTCCGACGAATTTCCCCACAGATACGCAGTATTTT	CASSPTNFPTDTQYF
NA	TRBV5-1	NA	TRBJ1-5	TGCGCCAGCAGCTTGTTACCTCATCTGAGGCCCCAGCATTTT	CASSLLPHLRPQHF
NA	TRBV28	TRBD1	TRBJ2-5	TGTGCCAGCAGCACCCGGGACAGAACCGGTCCAAGAGAGACCCAGTACTTC	CASSTRDRTGPRETQYF
NA	TRBV28	TRBD1	TRBJ2-5	TGTGCCAGCAGTATCCGGGACAGGGGGGAGACTCAGTACTTC	CASSIRDRGETQYF